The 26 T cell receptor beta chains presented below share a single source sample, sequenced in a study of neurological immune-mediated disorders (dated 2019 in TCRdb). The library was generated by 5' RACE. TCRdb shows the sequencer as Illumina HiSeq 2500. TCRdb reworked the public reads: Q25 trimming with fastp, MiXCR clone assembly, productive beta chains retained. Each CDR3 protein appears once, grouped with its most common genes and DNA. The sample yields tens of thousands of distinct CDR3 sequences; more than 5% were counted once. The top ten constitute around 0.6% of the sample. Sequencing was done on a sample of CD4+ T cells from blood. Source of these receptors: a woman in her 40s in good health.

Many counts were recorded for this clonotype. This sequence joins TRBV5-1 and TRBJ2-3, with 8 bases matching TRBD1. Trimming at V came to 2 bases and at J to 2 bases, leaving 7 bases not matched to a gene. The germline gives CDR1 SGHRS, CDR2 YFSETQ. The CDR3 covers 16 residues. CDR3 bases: TGCGCCAGCAGCTTAGGGACAGGTCAAATCACAGATACGCAGTATTTT. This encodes CASSLGTGQITDTQYF.

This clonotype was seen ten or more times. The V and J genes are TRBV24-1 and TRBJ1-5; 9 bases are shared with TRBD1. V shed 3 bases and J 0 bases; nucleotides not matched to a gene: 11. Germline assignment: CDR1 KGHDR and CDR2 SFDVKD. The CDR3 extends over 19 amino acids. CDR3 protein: CATSDPGQGLGGSNQPQHF. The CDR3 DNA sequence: TGTGCCACCAGTGATCCCGGACAGGGGCTTGGGGGTAGCAATCAGCCCCAGCATTTT.

The CDR3, as DNA: TGTGCCAGCAGAATTACAGGGGCATCCGCCACAGATACGCAGTATTTT. It codes for CASRITGASATDTQYF. The chain couples TRBV6-5 to TRBJ2-3, with 7 positions matching TRBD1. CDR3 length equals 16 residues. Looked up from germline, CDR1 is MNHEY and CDR2 is SVGAGI. The V gene end was trimmed by 6 bases and the J gene end by 2 bases; junction bases not matched to a gene: 11.

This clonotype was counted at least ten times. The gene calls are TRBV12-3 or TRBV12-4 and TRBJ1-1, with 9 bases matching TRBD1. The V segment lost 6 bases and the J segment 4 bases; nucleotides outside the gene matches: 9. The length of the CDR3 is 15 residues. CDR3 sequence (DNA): TGTGCCAGCAGCCCCACAGGGGGCCGGGGCACTGAAGCTTTCTTT. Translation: CASSPTGGRGTEAFF.

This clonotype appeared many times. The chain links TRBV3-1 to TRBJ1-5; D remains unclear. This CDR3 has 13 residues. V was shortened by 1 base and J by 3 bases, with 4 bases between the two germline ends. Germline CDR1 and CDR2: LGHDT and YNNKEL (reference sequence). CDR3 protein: CASSQAINQPQHF. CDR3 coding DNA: TGTGCCAGCAGCCAAGCCATCAATCAGCCCCAGCATTTT.

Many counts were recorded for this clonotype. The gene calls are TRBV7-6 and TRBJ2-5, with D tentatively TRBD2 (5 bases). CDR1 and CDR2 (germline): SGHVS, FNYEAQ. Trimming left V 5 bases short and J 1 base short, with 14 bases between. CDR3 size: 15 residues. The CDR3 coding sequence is TGTGCCAGCAGCCTCATGGGAGCGGTCCAAGAGACCCAGTACTTC. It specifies CASSLMGAVQETQYF.

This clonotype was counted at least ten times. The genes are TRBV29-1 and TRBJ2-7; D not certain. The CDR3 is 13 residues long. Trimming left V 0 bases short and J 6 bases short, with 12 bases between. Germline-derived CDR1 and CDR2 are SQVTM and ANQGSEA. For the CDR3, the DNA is TGCAGCGTTGAAGATGGTTCTTTGGGCGAGCAGTACTTC. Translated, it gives CSVEDGSLGEQYF.

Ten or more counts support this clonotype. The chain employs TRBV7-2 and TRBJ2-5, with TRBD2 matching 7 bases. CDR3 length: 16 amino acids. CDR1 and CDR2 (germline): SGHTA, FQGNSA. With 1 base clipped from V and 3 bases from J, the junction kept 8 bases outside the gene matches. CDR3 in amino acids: CASSLGVGGSEETQYF. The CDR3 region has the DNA TGTGCCAGCAGCTTAGGTGTCGGCGGGAGCGAAGAGACCCAGTACTTC.

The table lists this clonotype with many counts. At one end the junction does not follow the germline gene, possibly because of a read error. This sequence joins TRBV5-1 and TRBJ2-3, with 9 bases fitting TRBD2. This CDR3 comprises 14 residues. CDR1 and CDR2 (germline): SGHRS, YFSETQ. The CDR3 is CASSHDLLTSGPVF. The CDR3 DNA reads TGCGCCAGCAGCCACGACCTCCTCACTAGCGGGCCCGTTTTT.

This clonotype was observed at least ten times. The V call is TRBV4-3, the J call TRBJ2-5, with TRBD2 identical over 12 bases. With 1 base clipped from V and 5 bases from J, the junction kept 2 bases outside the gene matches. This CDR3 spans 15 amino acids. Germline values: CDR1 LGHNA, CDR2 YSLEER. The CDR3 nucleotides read TGCGCCAGCAGCCAAGTTGGGACTAGCGGGGAGACCCAGTACTTC. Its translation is CASSQVGTSGETQYF.

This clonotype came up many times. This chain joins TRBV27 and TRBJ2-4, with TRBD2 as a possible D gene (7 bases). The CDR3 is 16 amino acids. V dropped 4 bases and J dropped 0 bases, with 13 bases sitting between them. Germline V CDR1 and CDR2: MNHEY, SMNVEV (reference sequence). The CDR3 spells CASSYRGGLAKNIQYF. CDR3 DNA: TGTGCCAGCAGTTATAGGGGGGGTCTAGCCAAAAACATTCAGTACTTC.

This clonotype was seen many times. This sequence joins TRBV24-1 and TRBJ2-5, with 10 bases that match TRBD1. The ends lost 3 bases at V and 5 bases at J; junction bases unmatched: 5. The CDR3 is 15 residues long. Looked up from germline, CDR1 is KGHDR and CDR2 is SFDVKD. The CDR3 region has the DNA TGTGCCACCAGTGATCGGGACAGGGGCCAGGAGACCCAGTACTTC. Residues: CATSDRDRGQETQYF.

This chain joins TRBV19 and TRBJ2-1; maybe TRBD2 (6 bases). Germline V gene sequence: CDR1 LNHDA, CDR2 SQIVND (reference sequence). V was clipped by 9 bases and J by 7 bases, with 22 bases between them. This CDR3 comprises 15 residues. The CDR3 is CASNRFSSAGNEQFF. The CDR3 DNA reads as TGTGCCAGCAACCGTTTTTCTAGCGCTGGGAATGAGCAGTTCTTC. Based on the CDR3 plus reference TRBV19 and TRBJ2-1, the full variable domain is DGGITQSPKYLFRKEGQNVTLSCEQNLNHDAMYWYRQDPGQGLRLIYYSQIVNDFQKGDIAEGYSVSREKKESFPLTVTSAQKNPTAFYLCASNRFSSAGNEQFFGPGTRLTVL.

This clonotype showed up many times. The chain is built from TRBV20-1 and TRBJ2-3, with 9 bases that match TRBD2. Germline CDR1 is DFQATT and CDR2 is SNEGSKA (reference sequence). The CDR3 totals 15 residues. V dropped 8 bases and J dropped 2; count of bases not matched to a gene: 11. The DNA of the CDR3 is TGCAGTCAATTTAGACTAGCGGTGAACACAGATACGCAGTATTTT. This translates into CSQFRLAVNTDTQYF.

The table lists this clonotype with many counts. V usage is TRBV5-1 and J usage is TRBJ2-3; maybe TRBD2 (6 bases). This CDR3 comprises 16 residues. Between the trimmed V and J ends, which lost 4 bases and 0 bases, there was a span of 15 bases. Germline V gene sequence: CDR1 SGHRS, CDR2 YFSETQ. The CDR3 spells CASSPLGGVSTDTQYF. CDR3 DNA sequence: TGCGCCAGCAGCCCCCTGGGCGGGGTAAGCACAGATACGCAGTATTTT.

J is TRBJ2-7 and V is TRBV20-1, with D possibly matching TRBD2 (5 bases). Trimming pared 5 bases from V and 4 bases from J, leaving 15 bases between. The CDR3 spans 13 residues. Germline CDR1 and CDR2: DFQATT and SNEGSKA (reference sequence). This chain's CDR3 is CSACDSAVYEQYF. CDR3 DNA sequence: TGCAGTGCTTGTGATTCAGCGGTGTACGAGCAGTACTTC.

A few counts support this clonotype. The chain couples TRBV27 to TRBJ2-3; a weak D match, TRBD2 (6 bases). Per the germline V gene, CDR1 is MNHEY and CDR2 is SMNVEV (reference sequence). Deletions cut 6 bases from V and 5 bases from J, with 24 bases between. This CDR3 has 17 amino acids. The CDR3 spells CASSWAQGGGGRDTQYF. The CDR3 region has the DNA TGTGCCAGCAGCTGGGCCCAGGGAGGTGGCGGAAGAGATACGCAGTATTTT.

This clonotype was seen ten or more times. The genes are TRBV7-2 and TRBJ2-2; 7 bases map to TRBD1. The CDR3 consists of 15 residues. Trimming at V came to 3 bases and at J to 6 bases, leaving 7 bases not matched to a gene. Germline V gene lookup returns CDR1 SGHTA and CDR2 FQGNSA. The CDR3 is CASSLTGSWAGELFF. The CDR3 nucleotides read TGTGCCAGCAGCTTGACAGGGTCTTGGGCCGGGGAGCTGTTTTTT.

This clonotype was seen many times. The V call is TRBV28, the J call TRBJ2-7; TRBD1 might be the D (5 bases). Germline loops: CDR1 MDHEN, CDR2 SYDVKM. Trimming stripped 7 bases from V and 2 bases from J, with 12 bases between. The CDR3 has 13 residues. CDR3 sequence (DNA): TGTGCCAGCAATTGGGGCAGACCCTACGAGCAGTACTTC. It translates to CASNWGRPYEQYF.

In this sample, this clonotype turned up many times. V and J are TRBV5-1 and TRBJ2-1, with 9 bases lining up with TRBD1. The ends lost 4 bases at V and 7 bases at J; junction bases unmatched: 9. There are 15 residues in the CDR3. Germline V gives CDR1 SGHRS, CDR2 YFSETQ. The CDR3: CASSQEGTGWNEQFF. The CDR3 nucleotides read TGCGCCAGCAGCCAAGAAGGGACAGGGTGGAATGAGCAGTTCTTC.

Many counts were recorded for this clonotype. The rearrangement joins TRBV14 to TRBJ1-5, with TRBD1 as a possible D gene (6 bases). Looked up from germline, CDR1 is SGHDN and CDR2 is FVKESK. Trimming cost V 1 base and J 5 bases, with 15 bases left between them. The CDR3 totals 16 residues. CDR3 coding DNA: TGTGCCAGCAGCCAAGGGGGACACTCCGGGTATCAGCCCCAGCATTTT. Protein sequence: CASSQGGHSGYQPQHF.

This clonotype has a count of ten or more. The CDR3 DNA reads as TGCAGTGCTTATCATTGGACAGGGGGAAGCAATCAGCCCCAGCATTTT. The encoded protein is CSAYHWTGGSNQPQHF. The J gene is TRBJ1-5, the V gene TRBV20-1; 10 bases are shared with TRBD1. The CDR3 runs to 16 residues. Germline trimming cut 5 bases from V and 1 base from J; bases unmatched to any gene: 8. Germline-derived CDR1 and CDR2 are DFQATT and SNEGSKA (reference sequence).

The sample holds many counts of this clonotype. Here the CDR3 reads CASSSGTPGGGTQYF. The CDR3 region has the DNA TGTGCCAGCAGCTCCGGGACACCCGGGGGAGGGACCCAGTACTTC. This sequence joins TRBV9 and TRBJ2-5; perhaps D is TRBD1 or TRBD2 (6 bases each). The germline gives CDR1 SGDLS, CDR2 YYNGEE. The CDR3 consists of 15 residues. V lost 4 bases and J lost 7, with 20 bases in between.

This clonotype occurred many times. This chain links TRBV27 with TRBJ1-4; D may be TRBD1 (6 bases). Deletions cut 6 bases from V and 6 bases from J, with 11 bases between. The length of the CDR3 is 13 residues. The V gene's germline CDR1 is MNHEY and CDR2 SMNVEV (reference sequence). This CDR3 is CASSRGLDEKLFF. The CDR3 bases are TGTGCCAGCAGCAGGGGTCTCGATGAAAAACTGTTTTTT.

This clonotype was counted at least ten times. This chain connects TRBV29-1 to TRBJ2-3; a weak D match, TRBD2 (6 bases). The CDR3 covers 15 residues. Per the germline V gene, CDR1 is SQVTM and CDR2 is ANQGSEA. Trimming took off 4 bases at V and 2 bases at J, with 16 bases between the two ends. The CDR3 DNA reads TGCAGCGTTGGTTATGGGGCGGGACTCACAGATACGCAGTATTTT. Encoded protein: CSVGYGAGLTDTQYF.

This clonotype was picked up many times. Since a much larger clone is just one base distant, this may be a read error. Here the CDR3 DNA reads TGCAGTGCGGAGTGGGGTTCCTCCTACAATGAGCAGTTCTTC. It encodes CSAEWGSSYNEQFF. The chain is built from TRBV20-1 and TRBJ2-1; D call uncertain. Germline loops: CDR1 DFQATT, CDR2 SNEGSKA (reference sequence). Trimming cost V 6 bases and J 0 bases, with 12 bases left between them. This CDR3 comprises 14 residues.